This is a list of T cell receptor beta chains from one sample in a study of T cells in Graves' hyperthyroidism and ophthalmopathy. Using its own MiXCR run on the multiplex PCR reads, TCRdb lists one record per CDR3 protein. Of 480,000 or so distinct CDR3 sequences in the sample, around 43% were seen once. Sequencing input: peripheral blood or thyroid tissue (not recorded which). These receptors originate from an adult woman with Graves' disease, either hyperthyroidism or ophthalmopathy (not recorded which). CDR3s include the opening cysteine and the closing phenylalanine or tryptophan. The order of the fields is V gene, J gene, clone size, D gene, CDR3 DNA, CDR3 protein. D genes are given only for firm matches. For some rows the clone size is stated as once, few or many, or as a class when expanded; others skip it.

V gene: TRBV28
J gene: TRBJ2-2
clone size: many
D gene: TRBD1
CDR3 DNA: TGTGCCAGCAGTCGACCGGGACAGGGGGCCGGGGAGCTGTTTTTT
CDR3 protein: CASSRPGQGAGELFF

V gene: TRBV20-1
J gene: TRBJ2-2
clone size: many
D gene: .
CDR3 DNA: TGCAGTGCCGCAGGACACCAGAACACCGGGGAGCTGTTTTTT
CDR3 protein: CSAAGHQNTGELFF

V gene: TRBV6-4
J gene: TRBJ2-5
clone size: few
D gene: .
CDR3 DNA: TGTGCCAGCAGGGACTACGGACAAGAGACCCAGTACTTC
CDR3 protein: CASRDYGQETQYF

V gene: TRBV11-1
J gene: TRBJ2-5
clone size: .
D gene: .
CDR3 DNA: TGTGCCAGCAGCTTAGCGAATTGGAAACAAGAGACCCAGTACTTC
CDR3 protein: CASSLANWKQETQYF

V gene: TRBV20-1
J gene: TRBJ1-2
clone size: few
D gene: .
CDR3 DNA: TGCAGTGCTAGACAGCGACACGCTTCCGATGGCTACACCTTC
CDR3 protein: CSARQRHASDGYTF

V gene: TRBV10-3
J gene: TRBJ2-6
clone size: .
D gene: TRBD1
CDR3 DNA: TGTGCCATCAAGGAGACAGGGTCTGTGGCCAACGTTCTGACTTTC
CDR3 protein: CAIKETGSVANVLTF

V gene: TRBV6-5
J gene: TRBJ1-1
clone size: many
D gene: .
CDR3 DNA: TGTGCCAGCAGTTACGCAGGGGTCTCGCAAGAGAACACTGAAGCTTTCTTT
CDR3 protein: CASSYAGVSQENTEAFF

V gene: TRBV7-9
J gene: TRBJ2-7
clone size: once
D gene: .
CDR3 DNA: TGTGCCAGCAGCCACCGGGAGCACTACGAGCAGTACTTC
CDR3 protein: CASSHREHYEQYF

V gene: TRBV7-9
J gene: TRBJ1-5
clone size: .
D gene: .
CDR3 DNA: TGTGCCAGCAGCCCCGATCCCGACAGTCGCAATCAGCCCCAGCATTTT
CDR3 protein: CASSPDPDSRNQPQHF

V gene: TRBV7-9
J gene: TRBJ2-1
clone size: .
D gene: .
CDR3 DNA: TGTGCCGGCAGCAAGGGAGGGGGGATATACAATGAGCAGTTCTTC
CDR3 protein: CAGSKGGGIYNEQFF

V gene: TRBV7-2
J gene: TRBJ2-6
clone size: .
D gene: .
CDR3 DNA: TGTGCCAGCAGCTATCACAGTTCCTCTGGGGCCAACGTCCTGACTTTC
CDR3 protein: CASSYHSSSGANVLTF

V gene: TRBV2
J gene: TRBJ1-5
clone size: once
D gene: .
CDR3 DNA: TGTGCTAGATGGGACGGGGGCAATCAGCCCCAGCATTTT
CDR3 protein: CARWDGGNQPQHF

V gene: TRBV10-2
J gene: TRBJ2-7
clone size: .
D gene: .
CDR3 DNA: TGCGCCAGCAGTGAGTTAGGGCTTAACGAGCAGTACTTC
CDR3 protein: CASSELGLNEQYF

V gene: TRBV7-9
J gene: TRBJ1-6
clone size: few
D gene: .
CDR3 DNA: TGCGCCAGCAGCCAAGATGATCATTCACCCCTCCACTTT
CDR3 protein: CASSQDDHSPLHF

V gene: TRBV6-4
J gene: TRBJ2-5
clone size: .
D gene: .
CDR3 DNA: TGTGCCAGCAGTGCTAGAGAGTGGGGTAACCAAGAGACCCAGTACTTC
CDR3 protein: CASSAREWGNQETQYF

V gene: TRBV10-3
J gene: TRBJ1-2
clone size: few
D gene: .
CDR3 DNA: TGTGCCATCAATCAGGGGAGCTATGGCTACACCTTC
CDR3 protein: CAINQGSYGYTF

V gene: TRBV29-1
J gene: TRBJ2-2
clone size: many
D gene: .
CDR3 DNA: TGCAGCGCCCGGGGCCCTCACGGGGCCGGGGAGCTGTTTTTT
CDR3 protein: CSARGPHGAGELFF

V gene: TRBV15
J gene: TRBJ2-5
clone size: few
D gene: TRBD1
CDR3 DNA: TGTGCCACCAGCACGAAGGACAGGGAGGAGACCCAGTACTTC
CDR3 protein: CATSTKDREETQYF

V gene: TRBV4-1
J gene: TRBJ2-2
clone size: many
D gene: TRBD1
CDR3 DNA: TGCGCCAGCACACCGGGACAGGGGATCGGGGAGCTGTTTTTT
CDR3 protein: CASTPGQGIGELFF

V gene: TRBV5-1
J gene: TRBJ2-7
clone size: many
D gene: .
CDR3 DNA: TGCGCCAGCAGCTTGGACGCGACGGGATTCTACGAGCAGTACTTC
CDR3 protein: CASSLDATGFYEQYF

V gene: TRBV5-5
J gene: TRBJ2-2
clone size: few
D gene: TRBD1
CDR3 DNA: TGTGCCAGCAGTCTGTTACCGGGACAGGGGAACACCGGGGAGCTGTTTTTT
CDR3 protein: CASSLLPGQGNTGELFF

V gene: TRBV14
J gene: TRBJ2-2
clone size: .
D gene: .
CDR3 DNA: TGTGCCAGCAGCCAAGTCGGGTCGGGTGCTAACACCGGGGAGCTGTTTTTT
CDR3 protein: CASSQVGSGANTGELFF

V gene: TRBV6-6
J gene: TRBJ1-6
clone size: .
D gene: TRBD1
CDR3 DNA: TGTGCCAGCAGCAAGGGGGCCTGGAGATCCCTCCACTTT
CDR3 protein: CASSKGAWRSLHF

V gene: TRBV29-1
J gene: TRBJ2-7
clone size: .
D gene: TRBD1
CDR3 DNA: TGCAGCCAAGTTTCCGAGGGACAGGGGGCCGAGCAGTACTTC
CDR3 protein: CSQVSEGQGAEQYF

V gene: TRBV13
J gene: TRBJ2-2
clone size: .
D gene: .
CDR3 DNA: TGTGCCAGCACCATCCGGGGCAGCCAGGTTAACACCGGGGAGCTGTTTTTT
CDR3 protein: CASTIRGSQVNTGELFF

V gene: TRBV9
J gene: TRBJ1-2
clone size: few
D gene: .
CDR3 DNA: TGTGCCAGCAGCGTAGGTGACTCTGGAAACACCTTC
CDR3 protein: CASSVGDSGNTF

V gene: TRBV14
J gene: TRBJ1-6
clone size: .
D gene: TRBD1
CDR3 DNA: TGTGCCAGCAGCCCTACCCGTCCCGGGACAGGTTCTAGTTCACCCCTCCACTTT
CDR3 protein: CASSPTRPGTGSSSPLHF

V gene: TRBV3-1
J gene: TRBJ1-1
clone size: few
D gene: .
CDR3 DNA: TGTGCCAGCAGCCCCACAGGGCAGTACACTGAAGCTTTCTTT
CDR3 protein: CASSPTGQYTEAFF

V gene: TRBV7-3
J gene: TRBJ1-1
clone size: .
D gene: TRBD1
CDR3 DNA: TGTGCCAGCAGCTTAACCGCTGGACAGGACACTGAAGCTTTCTTT
CDR3 protein: CASSLTAGQDTEAFF

V gene: TRBV12-5
J gene: TRBJ1-1
clone size: few
D gene: .
CDR3 DNA: TGTGCTAGTGGACCCTGGGCCTGGCAGAACACTGAAGCTTTCTTT
CDR3 protein: CASGPWAWQNTEAFF

V gene: TRBV20-1
J gene: TRBJ2-3
clone size: .
D gene: .
CDR3 DNA: TGCAGTGCTAGAGTTTGGGGGATTTCCACAGATACGCAGTATTTT
CDR3 protein: CSARVWGISTDTQYF

V gene: TRBV28
J gene: TRBJ2-2
clone size: .
D gene: .
CDR3 DNA: TGTGCCAGCAGTTTCGTAGGGACAGGGGAGCTGTTTTTT
CDR3 protein: CASSFVGTGELFF

V gene: TRBV7-9
J gene: TRBJ2-7
clone size: .
D gene: .
CDR3 DNA: TGTGCCAGCAGCTTCTGGGACGGAGCCTACGAGCAGTACTTC
CDR3 protein: CASSFWDGAYEQYF

V gene: TRBV7-9
J gene: TRBJ1-2
clone size: many
D gene: TRBD1
CDR3 DNA: TGTGCCAGCAGCTACGGACAGGGGGCCGAGGGCTACACCTTC
CDR3 protein: CASSYGQGAEGYTF

V gene: TRBV29-1
J gene: TRBJ2-7
clone size: .
D gene: TRBD1
CDR3 DNA: TGCAGCGGTAGACAGGGCGGTAGCTTTGGCGAGCAGCACTTC
CDR3 protein: CSGRQGGSFGEQHF

V gene: TRBV3-1
J gene: TRBJ2-7
clone size: .
D gene: .
CDR3 DNA: TGTGCCAGCAGCCTAAAGTCAGAGCAGTACTTC
CDR3 protein: CASSLKSEQYF

V gene: TRBV5-6
J gene: TRBJ2-5
clone size: .
D gene: .
CDR3 DNA: TGTGCCAGCAGCGTAGATCCCACTGAGCAAGAGACCCAGTACTTC
CDR3 protein: CASSVDPTEQETQYF

V gene: TRBV20-1
J gene: TRBJ2-5
clone size: .
D gene: TRBD2
CDR3 DNA: TGCAGTGCTGGCTCTAGCGGGAGGGCGACCCAGTACTTC
CDR3 protein: CSAGSSGRATQYF